The 10 T cell receptor beta chains reported below all come from one sample, sequenced in a study of technical replicates of blood from a few donors. Profiled with immunoSEQ multiplex PCR; TCRdb holds only in-frame clones, not every one. The data hold about 75,000 clones, with 91% observed a single time. Sequenced material: T cells isolated from PBMCs. These receptors all come from a human donor in good health. Some clones in this sample may be carry-over from other donors' samples.

The V gene is TRBV5-8, the J gene TRBJ1-1; D perhaps matches TRBD1 (6 bases). The ends were cut back, 0 bases at V and 8 bases at J, with 11 bases in the middle. The CDR3 runs to 13 residues. Germline V lookup: CDR1 SGHTS, CDR2 YDEGEE. CDR3 coding DNA: TGTGCCAGCAGCTTGGTCACGGGGACAGAAGCTTTCTTT. Its translation: CASSLVTGTEAFF.

The chain employs TRBV5-1 and TRBJ2-3, with 8 positions matching TRBD2. The CDR3 runs to 17 residues. Germline CDR1 is SGHRS and CDR2 is YFSETQ. The ends lost 0 bases at V and 1 base at J; junction bases unmatched: 7. The CDR3 region is CASSLEIGGGRTDTQYF. CDR3 DNA: TGCGCCAGCAGCTTGGAGATCGGGGGGGGGCGCACAGATACGCAGTATTTT.

V gene TRBV4-2 combines with J gene TRBJ2-7, with a possible D match to TRBD1 (6 bases). The V end lost 4 bases, the J end lost 7 bases, and 17 bases lay between the germline ends. The CDR3 has 14 residues. Germline CDR1 and CDR2: LGHNA and YNFKEQ. The CDR3 loop reads CASSPGDGPFEQYF. In DNA, the CDR3 is TGTGCCAGCAGCCCAGGGGACGGACCTTTTGAGCAGTACTTC.

The chain has TRBV20-1 and TRBJ2-7; D is ambiguous. Deletions cut 7 bases from V and 4 bases from J, with 11 bases between. Germline assignment: CDR1 DFQATT and CDR2 SNEGSKA (reference sequence). CDR3 length equals 11 residues. CDR3 DNA sequence: TGCAGTGGCTCCTTCGGTTACGAGCAGTACTTC. Its translation: CSGSFGYEQYF.

The CDR3 loop reads CASSDSSGSSKEQFF. CDR3 coding DNA: TGTGCCAGCAGCGACTCTAGCGGGTCCTCGAAGGAGCAGTTCTTC. The V and J genes are TRBV9 and TRBJ2-1; 8 bases align to TRBD2. The CDR3 runs to 15 residues. The junction had 12 bases not matched to a gene; V was cut back by 3 bases and J by 10 bases. Germline V gene data show CDR1 as SGDLS and CDR2 as YYNGEE.

This chain joins TRBV5-4 and TRBJ2-7, with TRBD1 matching 12 bases. Germline V gene lookup returns CDR1 SGHNT and CDR2 YYREEE (reference sequence). The junction had 1 base not matched to a gene; V was cut back by 4 bases and J by 2 bases. The CDR3 consists of 14 residues. The CDR3 coding sequence is TGTGCCAGCAGCCGGGACAGGGGGCCCTACGAGCAGTACTTC. Residues: CASSRDRGPYEQYF.

The sample holds one count of this clone. The chain has TRBV28 and TRBJ2-5; D may be TRBD2 (5 bases). Trimming removed 4 bases from V and 2 bases from J, with 14 bases in between. Germline CDR1 MDHEN, CDR2 SYDVKM. This CDR3 contains 15 residues. The CDR3 protein is CASSSYRDVQETQYF. The DNA for the CDR3 is TGTGCCAGCAGTTCGTACCGGGATGTACAAGAGACCCAGTACTTC.

This sequence joins TRBV10-3 and TRBJ1-3; no definite D call. V lost 0 bases, J lost 0 bases, and 9 bases lay in between. The CDR3 consists of 16 residues. Germline CDR1 reads ENHRY; CDR2 reads SYGVKD. The CDR3 reads CAISESGYLSGNTIYF. The CDR3 nucleotides are TGTGCCATCAGTGAGTCCGGGTACCTCTCTGGAAACACCATATATTTT.

The chain couples TRBV7-6 to TRBJ2-1, with a tentative D call TRBD1 (6 bases). Germline lookup yields CDR1 SGHVS and CDR2 FNYEAQ. The CDR3 consists of 16 residues. V lost 4 bases, J lost 9 bases, and 22 bases lay in between. CDR3: CASSWATGVSPSEQFF. For the CDR3, the DNA is TGTGCCAGCAGCTGGGCGACAGGTGTCTCTCCCAGTGAGCAGTTCTTC. The complete variable domain, with remaining parts taken from reference TRBV7-6 and TRBJ2-1, reads GAGVSQSPRYKVTKRGQDVALRCDPISGHVSLYWYRQALGQGPEFLTYFNYEAQQDKSGLPNDRFSAERPEGSISTLTIQRTEQRDSAMYRCASSWATGVSPSEQFFGPGTRLTVL.

This chain joins TRBV18 and TRBJ1-2; the D gene is possibly TRBD1 (5 bases). V dropped 1 base and J dropped 8 bases, with 20 bases sitting between them. There are 16 residues in the CDR3. Germline V gene sequence: CDR1 KGHSH, CDR2 LQKENI. CDR3 in amino acids: CASSPRTPGGTEGYTF. CDR3 in DNA: TGTGCCAGCTCACCACGCACACCGGGGGGTACTGAAGGCTACACCTTC.